This T cell receptor (beta chain) was found in a study of T-cell memory formation after mild COVID-19. MiXCR, run by TCRdb on the 5' RACE reads, gives a single entry per CDR3 protein. The sample comprises some 210,000 distinct CDR3 sequences, approximately 10% of which are singletons, and roughly 3% rests with the top ten. The length of the CDR3 is 14 residues. Trimming at V came to 6 bases and at J to 2 bases, leaving 3 bases not matched to a gene. Germline CDR1 MNHEY, CDR2 SMNVEV (reference sequence). This clonotype was observed a few times. Its antigen is not known. Notes on the study in general: Balance between CD4 and CD8 was seen in clones contracting day 15 to 85, and a CD4+ lean was seen in later expanders.

This clonotype was obtained from a man between 18 and 35 years old who had mild COVID-19 (a few samples of this study predate the infection). Cell type and time point are not known. The chain has TRBV27 and TRBJ2-2; TRBD1 matches 7 bases. The sequenced material came from PBMCs or a T cell subset sorted from them (not recorded which). The CDR3 here is CASRGQINTGELFF. The CDR3 DNA reads TGTGCCAGCAGGGGACAGATTAACACCGGGGAGCTGTTTTTT.